The T cell receptor (beta chain) under discussion was sequenced for a study of T cell responses to AZD1222 COVID-19 vaccine. Only in-frame clones appear in the TCRdb table, and some are missing; sequencing was by immunoSEQ multiplex PCR. The sample has roughly 180,000 clones; around 89% are singletons. Findings of the study overall: Spike-wide coverage was observed for vaccine-associated CD4 TCRs, with dominant responses at 160-218 and 743-854.

Germline CDR1 and CDR2: SGHNT and YYREEE (reference sequence). Trimming cost V 7 bases and J 3 bases, with 17 bases left between them. The CDR3 is 14 residues long. In the case of this clone: Its antigen is not known.

The chain employs TRBV5-4 and TRBJ2-7; D might be TRBD1 or TRBD2, each matching 5 bases. Material: peripheral blood, obtained on day 0 of AZD1222 vaccination. The source is an adult in good health. The chain's CDR3 is CASGHGATGYEQYF. The DNA of the CDR3 is TGTGCCAGCGGACACGGGGCAACGGGCTACGAGCAGTACTTC.